This T cell receptor (beta chain) was found in a study of OX40 agonist ivuxolimab in advanced cancers. Study observations and caveats: At 0.1 to 3.0 mg/kg, clonal expansion of CD4+ and CD8+ blood T cells had occurred by week 6.

CDR1 GTSNPN and CDR2 SVGIG come from the germline V gene (reference sequence). The V end lost 3 bases, the J end lost 1 base, and 9 bases lay between the germline ends. This CDR3 comprises 13 residues. Profiled with immunoSEQ multiplex PCR; TCRdb holds only in-frame clones, not every one. The table lists 95,000 to 100,000 clones, 85% to 95% of them singletons. As for this clone: Its antigen is unidentified.

V gene TRBV30 combines with J gene TRBJ1-1, with D unclear. The starting material was CD4+ or CD8+ T cells sorted from blood, obtained in a trial of the OX40 agonist ivuxolimab. This sequence was found in an adult with an advanced solid tumor such as melanoma, head and neck, liver or kidney cancer. CDR3 loop: CAWSESRNTEAFF. Here the CDR3 DNA reads TGTGCCTGGAGCGAAAGTCGGAACACTGAAGCTTTCTTT.